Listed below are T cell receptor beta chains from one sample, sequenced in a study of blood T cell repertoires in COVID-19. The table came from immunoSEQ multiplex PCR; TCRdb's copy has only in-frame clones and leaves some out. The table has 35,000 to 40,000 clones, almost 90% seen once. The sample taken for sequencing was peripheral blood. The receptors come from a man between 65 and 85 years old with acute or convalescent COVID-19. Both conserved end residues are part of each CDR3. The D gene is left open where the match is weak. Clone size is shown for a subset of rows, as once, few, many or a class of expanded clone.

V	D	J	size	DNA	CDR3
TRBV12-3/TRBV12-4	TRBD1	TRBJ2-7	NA	TGTGCCAGCAGTTTTCGGGACAGGGGCGAGCAGTACTTC	CASSFRDRGEQYF
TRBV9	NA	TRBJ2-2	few	TGTGCCAGCAGCGTATCGCGGCACAGGGCGAACACCGGGGAGCTGTTTTTT	CASSVSRHRANTGELFF
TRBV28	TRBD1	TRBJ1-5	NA	TGTGCCAGCAGCCGACGAACAGGGGGCCGGGACAATCAGCCCCAGCATTTT	CASSRRTGGRDNQPQHF
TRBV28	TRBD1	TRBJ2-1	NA	TGTGCCAGCAGTTTGGGGACAGGGGAAGGGTACAATGAGCAGTTCTTC	CASSLGTGEGYNEQFF
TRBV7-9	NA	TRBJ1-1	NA	TGTGCCAGCAGCCATAGGGAGGGACGCCCTGAAGCTTTCTTT	CASSHREGRPEAFF
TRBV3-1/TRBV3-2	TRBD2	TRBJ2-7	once	TGTGCCAGCAGCCAAAGCGGGAGGGCCGGGGAGCAGTACTTC	CASSQSGRAGEQYF
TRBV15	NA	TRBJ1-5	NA	TGTGCCACCAGCAGAGATCCCATCCAGGGTAGGATTAGCAATCAGCCCCAGCATTTT	CATSRDPIQGRISNQPQHF
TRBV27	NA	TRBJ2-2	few	TGTGCCAGCAGTTTATCCCTCCCCCAGGCCGGGGAGCTGTTTTTT	CASSLSLPQAGELFF
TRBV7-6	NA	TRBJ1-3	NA	TGTGCCAGCAGCTTAGCTCAGGGGAGCTCTGGAAACACCATATATTTT	CASSLAQGSSGNTIYF
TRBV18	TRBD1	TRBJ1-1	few	TGTGCCAGCTCACCGAACAGGGGGCAAGCTTTCTTT	CASSPNRGQAFF
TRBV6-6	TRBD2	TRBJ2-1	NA	TGTGCCAGCAGTAAACTTAGCGGGAGATCGCATGAGCAGTTCTTC	CASSKLSGRSHEQFF
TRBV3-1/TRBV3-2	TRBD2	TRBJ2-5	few	TGTGCCAGCCCCCGGGAGGTTCAGCGCACCCTGGGAGAGACCCAGTACTTC	CASPREVQRTLGETQYF
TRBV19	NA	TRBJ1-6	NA	TGTGCCAGTAGTAGGGCGCCTGGCTCACCCCTCCACTTT	CASSRAPGSPLHF
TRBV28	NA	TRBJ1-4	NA	TGTGCCAGCATGGATGGGGGAGGTCGTGAAAAACTGTTTTTT	CASMDGGGREKLFF
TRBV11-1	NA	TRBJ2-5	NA	TGTGCCAGCAGCTTAGCCGGGATACTACAAGAGACCCAGTACTTC	CASSLAGILQETQYF
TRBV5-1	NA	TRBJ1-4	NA	TGCGCCAGCAGCATACCTTCGGGGGTACCTAATGAAAAACTGTTTTTT	CASSIPSGVPNEKLFF
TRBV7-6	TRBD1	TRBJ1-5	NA	TGTGCCAGCAGCTCGGGACAGGGGAAAGGAAGCAATCAGCCCCAGCATTTT	CASSSGQGKGSNQPQHF
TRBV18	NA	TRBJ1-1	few	TGTGCCAGCTCCCTGGCCGTTGTTGGGAACACTGAAGCTTTCTTT	CASSLAVVGNTEAFF
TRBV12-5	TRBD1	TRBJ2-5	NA	TGTGCTAGTGGTTCCGGACAGGGCCAAATCCAAGAGACCCAGTACTTC	CASGSGQGQIQETQYF
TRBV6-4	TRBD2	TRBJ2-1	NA	TGTGCCAGCAGTGACTCTTCTTCTAGCGGAGCCTACAATGAGCAGTTCTTC	CASSDSSSSGAYNEQFF
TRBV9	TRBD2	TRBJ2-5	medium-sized	TGTCCCCGCCGCGGCGGGGGGGGGCCCCAAGAGACCCAGTACTTC	CPRRGGGGPQETQYF
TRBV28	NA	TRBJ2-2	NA	TGTGCCAGTTCTACCCCCACCGGGGAGCTGTTTTTT	CASSTPTGELFF
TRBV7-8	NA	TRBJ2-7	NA	TGTGCCAGCAGCTTAGGGCCAGGGCCCTCCTACGAGCAGTACTTC	CASSLGPGPSYEQYF
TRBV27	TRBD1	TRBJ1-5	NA	TGTGCCAGCAGACGCGTGGACAGGGTCGAACCCCAGCATTTT	CASRRVDRVEPQHF
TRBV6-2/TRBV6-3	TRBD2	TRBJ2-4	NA	TGTGCCAGCAACCCCCGGACTAGCGAGTACTTC	CASNPRTSEYF
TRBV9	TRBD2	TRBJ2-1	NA	TGTGCCAGCAGCGTCCTTAGCGGGACCTACAATGAGCAGTTCTTC	CASSVLSGTYNEQFF
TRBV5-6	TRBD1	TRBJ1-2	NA	TGTGCCAGCAGCGCTCGGACAGGGGGCTACTATGGCTACACCTTC	CASSARTGGYYGYTF
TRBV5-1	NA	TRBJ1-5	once	TGCGCCAGCAGCGTTTCGGGGAATCAGCCCCAGCATTTT	CASSVSGNQPQHF
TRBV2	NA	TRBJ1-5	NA	TGTGCCAGCAAACTGGGAGGGGATAGCAATCAGCCCCAGCATTTT	CASKLGGDSNQPQHF
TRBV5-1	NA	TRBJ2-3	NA	TGCGCCAGCAGCTTCGGGGGTAGCACAGATACGCAGTATTTT	CASSFGGSTDTQYF
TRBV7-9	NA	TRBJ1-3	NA	TGTGCCAGCAGCACCAGGAGGTCCGTCTCTGGAAACACCATATATTTT	CASSTRRSVSGNTIYF
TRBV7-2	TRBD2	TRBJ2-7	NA	TGTGCCAGCAGCTTGGGACTAGCGGACTACGAGCAGTACTTC	CASSLGLADYEQYF
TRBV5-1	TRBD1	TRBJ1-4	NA	TGCGCCAGCAGCAAGGGACAGATGGGAATCGAAAAACTGTTTTTT	CASSKGQMGIEKLFF
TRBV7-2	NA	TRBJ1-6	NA	TGTGCCAGCAGCCCGACAGGAGATAATTCACCCCTCCACTTT	CASSPTGDNSPLHF
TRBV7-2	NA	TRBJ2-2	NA	TGTGCCAGCAGCTTAGCGCGGGGCACCGGGGAGCTGTTTTTT	CASSLARGTGELFF
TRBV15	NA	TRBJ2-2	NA	TGTGCCACCAGCAGAGATCCTAACAGGGGGGCTAGCGGGGCCAACACCGGGGAGCTGTTTTTT	CATSRDPNRGASGANTGELFF
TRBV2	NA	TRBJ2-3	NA	TGTGCCAGCAGGGGTTCCCTCGGGGAAAGCACAGATACGCAGTATTTT	CASRGSLGESTDTQYF
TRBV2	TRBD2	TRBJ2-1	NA	TGTGCCAGCGGGAGACTAGCGGGAGGGGGTGAGCAGTTCTTC	CASGRLAGGGEQFF
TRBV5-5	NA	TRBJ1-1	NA	TGTGCCAGCAGCTTGGTACAGGGTTTCGGCACTGAAGCTTTCTTT	CASSLVQGFGTEAFF
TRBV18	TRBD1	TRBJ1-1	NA	TGTGCCAGCTCACCAGCGACAGGGGGGGGTACTGAAGCTTTCTTT	CASSPATGGGTEAFF
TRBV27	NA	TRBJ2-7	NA	TGTGCCAGCAGTCCCTCAAGGGGGGAGCAGTACTTC	CASSPSRGEQYF
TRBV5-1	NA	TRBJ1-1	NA	TGCGCCAGCAGCTTGGCACTTTCTCCCACTGAAGCTTTCTTT	CASSLALSPTEAFF